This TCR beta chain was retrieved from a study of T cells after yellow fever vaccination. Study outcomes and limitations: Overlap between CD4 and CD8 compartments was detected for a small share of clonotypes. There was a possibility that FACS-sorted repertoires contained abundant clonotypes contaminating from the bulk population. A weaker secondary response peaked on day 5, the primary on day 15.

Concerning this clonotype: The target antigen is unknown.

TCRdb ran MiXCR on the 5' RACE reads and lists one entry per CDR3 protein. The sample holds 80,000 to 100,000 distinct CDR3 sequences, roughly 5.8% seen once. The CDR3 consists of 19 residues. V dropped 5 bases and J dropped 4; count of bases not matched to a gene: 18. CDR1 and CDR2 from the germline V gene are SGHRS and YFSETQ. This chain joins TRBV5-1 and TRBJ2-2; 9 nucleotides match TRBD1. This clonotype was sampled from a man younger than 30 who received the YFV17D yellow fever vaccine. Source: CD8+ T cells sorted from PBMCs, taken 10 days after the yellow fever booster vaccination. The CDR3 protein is CASSHRTPAGTGLTGELFF. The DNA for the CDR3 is TGCGCCAGCAGTCACCGAACCCCCGCCGGGACAGGGCTCACCGGGGAGCTGTTTTTT.